This entry describes one T cell receptor beta chain. This sample was taken from a study of blood T cell repertoires in COVID-19. Sequencing used immunoSEQ multiplex PCR; TCRdb keeps in-frame clones, though not all of them. The sample contains 400,000 or so clones, 75% to 90% of which appear only once. Sequencing was carried out using PBMCs or T cells enriched from blood (not recorded which). This sequence originates from a man in his thirties or forties who had recovered from COVID-19.

The DNA of the CDR3 is TGTGCCAGCAACGCAGGGTTGCACACTGAAGCTTTCTTT. It encodes CASNAGLHTEAFF. The chain couples TRBV28 to TRBJ1-1, with a possible D match to TRBD1 (5 bases). CDR3 length equals 13 residues. CDR1 is MDHEN and CDR2 is SYDVKM in the germline V gene. V gave up 7 bases and J gave up 3 bases, with 12 bases separating them.